The next 23 T cell receptor beta chains were all read from a single sample in a study of response to subunit inactivated influenza vaccine. TCRdb called the RT-PCR reads again in MiXCR, with one record for every CDR3 protein. The table records 500,000 to 600,000 distinct CDR3 sequences, roughly 10% of them present only once. Material: PBMCs from blood, obtained on the day of vaccination. All receptors derive from a man aged 50-60 years who received an inactivated influenza vaccine.

V gene TRBV3-1 combines with J gene TRBJ2-3; D is undetermined. V gave up 0 bases and J gave up 1 base, with 17 bases separating them. Germline loops: CDR1 LGHDT, CDR2 YNNKEL (reference sequence). CDR3 length: 18 amino acids. CDR3 sequence: CASSQDPLASSGTDTQYF. CDR3 coding DNA: TGTGCCAGCAGCCAAGACCCCTTAGCCTCTTCGGGCACAGATACGCAGTATTTT.

The chain uses TRBV12-3 or TRBV12-4 and TRBJ1-5; no clear D gene. Trimming left V 1 base short and J 1 base short, with 11 bases between. CDR3 length: 16 residues. CDR3 amino acids: CASSLVEGGSNQPQHF. The CDR3 nucleotides read TGTGCCAGCAGTTTAGTCGAGGGTGGCAGCAATCAGCCCCAGCATTTT.

The chain is built from TRBV20-1 and TRBJ2-2; 14 nucleotides line up with TRBD2. Germline V CDR1 and CDR2: DFQATT, SNEGSKA (reference sequence). The CDR3 runs to 19 residues. V lost 1 base, J lost 2 bases, and 9 bases stayed unmatched. The CDR3 region is CSARGLGTSGGPNTGELFF. The CDR3 nucleotides read TGCAGTGCTAGAGGCCTTGGGACTAGCGGGGGCCCAAACACCGGGGAGCTGTTTTTT.

The J gene is TRBJ1-1, the V gene TRBV2; maybe TRBD1 (5 bases). CDR1 is SNHLY, CDR2 FYNNEI, per germline. The CDR3 is 14 residues long. V gave up 7 bases and J gave up 6 bases, with 18 bases separating them. The CDR3 protein is CASTRRGVGAEAFF. The CDR3 DNA reads TGTGCCAGCACCCGTCGGGGGGTGGGGGCTGAAGCTTTCTTT.

V usage is TRBV4-1 and J usage is TRBJ2-2; 7 positions match TRBD2. Trimming at V came to 3 bases and at J to 3 bases, leaving 4 bases not matched to a gene. Germline loops: CDR1 MGHRA, CDR2 YSYEKL. The CDR3 has 15 residues. The CDR3 coding sequence is TGCGCCAGCAGCCAGGGGAGGGGATACACCGGGGAGCTGTTTTTT. It translates to CASSQGRGYTGELFF.

Ten or more counts support this clonotype. The genes are TRBV9 and TRBJ2-4; D is perhaps TRBD1 or TRBD2 (5 bases each). Trimming cost V 0 bases and J 8 bases, with 12 bases left between them. The CDR3 is 14 residues long. The germline gives CDR1 SGDLS, CDR2 YYNGEE. The CDR3 reads CASSVDGAGDIQYF. For the CDR3, the DNA is TGTGCCAGCAGCGTAGACGGGGCTGGGGACATTCAGTACTTC.

This clonotype was detected only a few times. The CDR3 sequence is CSVELSGGWDEQFF. The DNA for the CDR3 is TGCAGCGTTGAACTCAGCGGGGGATGGGATGAGCAGTTCTTC. The rearrangement uses TRBV29-1 and TRBJ2-1; 8 bases map to TRBD2. The germline V gene encodes CDR1 SQVTM and CDR2 ANQGSEA. Unmatched junction bases numbered 8, after V lost 2 bases and J lost 8 bases. The CDR3 has 14 residues.

The rearrangement joins TRBV6-2 or TRBV6-3 to TRBJ2-3, with D perhaps assigned TRBD1 or TRBD2 (5 bases each). CDR3 length: 12 residues. Germline V gene lookup returns CDR1 MNHEY and CDR2 SVGEGT. The ends were cut back, 6 bases at V and 9 bases at J, with 13 bases in the middle. CDR3 sequence: CASRTQERTQYF. DNA for the CDR3: TGTGCCAGCAGAACACAGGAGCGGACGCAGTATTTT.

The chain couples TRBV27 to TRBJ2-7, with 9 bases identical to TRBD1. The V gene's germline CDR1 is MNHEY and CDR2 SMNVEV (reference sequence). Trimming took 5 bases from V and 5 from J; bases not matched to a gene: 10. The CDR3 loop spans 15 amino acids. CDR3: CASSPIPGQGHEQYF. DNA for the CDR3: TGTGCCAGCAGTCCCATACCGGGACAGGGCCACGAGCAGTACTTC.

This clonotype was picked up a small number of times. The chain uses TRBV15 and TRBJ2-5, with a weak D call TRBD2 (6 bases). V was clipped by 0 bases and J by 3 bases, with 23 bases between them. Per germline, CDR1 LNHNV and CDR2 YYDKDF (reference sequence). The CDR3 has 19 amino acids. The CDR3 DNA follows: TGTGCCACCAGCAGAGATCCCTACGCGGTAGCGGAACTTAAAGAGACCCAGTACTTC. Protein: CATSRDPYAVAELKETQYF.

For the CDR3, the DNA is TGTGCCAGCAGCTTAGTGTCTGGGGGAGAGGACGAGCAGTACTTC. Translated: CASSLVSGGEDEQYF. The V gene is TRBV7-9, the J gene TRBJ2-7; D may match TRBD1 or TRBD2 (5 bases each). From germline, CDR1 is SEHNR and CDR2 FQNEAQ (reference sequence). Trimming cost V 1 base and J 5 bases, with 15 bases left between them. There are 15 residues in the CDR3. The complete variable domain, with remaining parts taken from reference TRBV7-9 and TRBJ2-7, reads DTGVSQNPRHKITKRGQNVTFRCDPISEHNRLYWYRQTLGQGPEFLTYFQNEAQLEKSRLLSDRFSAERPKGSFSTLEIQRTEQGDSAMYLCASSLVSGGEDEQYFGPGTRLTVT.

The rearrangement links TRBV11-1 to TRBJ2-7; either TRBD1 or TRBD2 may supply D (6 bases each). Germline-derived CDR1 and CDR2 are SGHAT and FQDESV (reference sequence). This CDR3 comprises 15 residues. Trimming left V 5 bases short and J 6 bases short, with 20 bases between. The CDR3 DNA sequence: TGTGCCAGCAGCAGCCTCCGGGGGCCGGGTGGCGAGCAGTACTTC. It encodes CASSSLRGPGGEQYF.

The chain has TRBV18 and TRBJ2-7; maybe TRBD1 (5 bases). The V gene's germline CDR1 is KGHSH and CDR2 LQKENI. The CDR3 spans 15 residues. The V gene lost 0 bases and the J gene lost 2 bases, with 11 bases spanning the gap. The CDR3 coding sequence is TGTGCCAGCTCACCACCAGCAGGGTTTACCTACGAGCAGTACTTC. Translated: CASSPPAGFTYEQYF. The variable domain in full, completed from reference TRBV18 and TRBJ2-7, reads NAGVMQNPRHLVRRRGQEARLRCSPMKGHSHVYWYRQLPEEGLKFMVYLQKENIIDESGMPKERFSAEFPKEGPSILRIQQVVRGDSAAYFCASSPPAGFTYEQYFGPGTRLTVT.

V usage is TRBV12-3 or TRBV12-4 and J usage is TRBJ1-5; no clear D. The CDR3 sequence is 13 residues long. With 4 bases removed from V and 4 bases from J, the gap between germline ends came to 8 bases. CDR3 DNA sequence: TGTGCCAGCAGTTACACGGATAATCAGCCCCAGCATTTT. Its translation: CASSYTDNQPQHF.

This clonotype was seen only a few times. The gene calls are TRBV11-1 and TRBJ2-1; 8 nucleotides align to TRBD2. The CDR3 totals 17 residues. Losses at the gene ends were 0 bases for V and 8 bases for J; bases not matched to a gene: 12. Germline CDR1 SGHAT, CDR2 FQDESV (reference sequence). DNA of the CDR3: TGTGCCAGCAGCTTAGCGATAACTAGCGGAAAGAGGGATGAGCAGTTCTTC. Its protein product is CASSLAITSGKRDEQFF.

V usage is TRBV5-1 and J usage is TRBJ2-2, with 8 bases identical to TRBD1. Germline V gene data show CDR1 as SGHRS and CDR2 as YFSETQ. The ends lost 4 bases at V and 4 bases at J; junction bases unmatched: 6. This CDR3 is built from 15 residues. CDR3 DNA: TGCGCCAGCAGCACTGACAGGGGTAGCACCGGGGAGCTGTTTTTT. Its protein product is CASSTDRGSTGELFF.

V gene TRBV5-1 combines with J gene TRBJ2-5, with D perhaps given as TRBD1 or TRBD2 (5 bases each). This CDR3 comprises 14 residues. CDR1 SGHRS and CDR2 YFSETQ come from the germline V gene. The V gene lost 4 bases and the J gene lost 0 bases, with 10 bases spanning the gap. The CDR3, as DNA: TGCGCCAGCAGCGTGCAGGGAGACCAAGAGACCCAGTACTTC. As protein: CASSVQGDQETQYF.

The chain employs TRBV11-1 and TRBJ2-1; 10 positions match TRBD2. The CDR3 spans 15 residues. CDR1 is SGHAT and CDR2 is FQDESV in the germline V gene (reference sequence). The ends lost 5 bases at V and 2 bases at J; junction bases unmatched: 3. The chain's CDR3 is CASSMGLAPYNEQFF. The CDR3 coding sequence is TGTGCCAGCAGCATGGGACTAGCGCCCTACAATGAGCAGTTCTTC.

The chain recombines TRBV4-3 with TRBJ1-2; D gene unclear. CDR3 length equals 15 residues. The V end was cut by 0 bases, the J end by 4 bases, with 12 bases between. The germline V gene encodes CDR1 LGHNA and CDR2 YSLEER. The CDR3 protein is CASSQDTVNLYGYTF. CDR3 nucleotides: TGCGCCAGCAGCCAAGATACAGTTAACCTCTATGGCTACACCTTC.

About this clonotype: It may be a read error: a sequence one base away is much more abundant. This sequence joins TRBV2 and TRBJ2-1, with TRBD1 matching over 9 bases. The CDR3 is made up of 14 amino acids. The trim removed 5 bases at V and 3 bases at J, leaving 2 bases unmatched. The germline CDR1 and CDR2 sequences are SNHLY and FYNNEI. Written as DNA, the CDR3 is TGTGCCAGCAGTCGGACAGGGGTCTACAATGAGCAGTTCTTC. As protein: CASSRTGVYNEQFF.

At least ten counts were recorded for this clonotype. The genes are TRBV20-1 and TRBJ1-6, with 8 bases that match TRBD1. Trimming removed 0 bases from V and 5 bases from J; junction bases left unmatched: 3. This CDR3 region has 15 residues. Germline V gene lookup returns CDR1 DFQATT and CDR2 SNEGSKA (reference sequence). The CDR3 protein is CSAREDRENNSPLHF. The CDR3 region has the DNA TGCAGTGCTAGAGAGGACAGGGAAAATAATTCACCCCTCCACTTT.

This clonotype was observed a few times. This chain uses TRBV4-2 with TRBJ1-2; D not resolved. This CDR3 comprises 15 residues. V was pared by 2 bases and J by 4 bases, with 14 bases between. Germline assignment: CDR1 LGHNA and CDR2 YNFKEQ. CDR3 bases: TGTGCCAGCAGCCAAACCCAATCCGGGAGCTATGGCTACACCTTC. Translated, it gives CASSQTQSGSYGYTF.

This clonotype has a count of ten or more. This chain joins TRBV4-1 and TRBJ2-7, with 10 nucleotides matching TRBD1. Germline assignment: CDR1 MGHRA and CDR2 YSYEKL. The CDR3 consists of 15 residues. Trimming at V came to 0 bases and at J to 6 bases, leaving 5 bases not matched to a gene. The CDR3 nucleotides read TGCGCCAGCAGCCAAGACGACAGGGGGCCGGGCGAGCAGTACTTC. It is translated as CASSQDDRGPGEQYF.